Here is one T cell receptor (beta chain) with its context. This sample was included in a study of T cell changes during pregnancy in multiple sclerosis. Assay: immunoSEQ multiplex PCR; the TCRdb copy retains only in-frame clones and omits some. The sample includes over 50,000 clones, approximately 90% of them seen just once. V was shortened by 5 bases and J by 6 bases, with 23 bases between the two germline ends. Germline CDR1 is SGHNT and CDR2 is YENEEA. The CDR3 is 17 residues long. The sequence was obtained from a female donor in good health, enrolled as a control in a pregnancy study. Sequencing used peripheral blood, obtained in the third trimester of pregnancy. This chain links TRBV11-3 with TRBJ2-4, with D possibly matching TRBD2 (6 bases). CDR3 residues: CASSHSAGGMNGNIQYF. CDR3 nucleotide sequence: TGTGCCAGCAGCCACTCGGCCGGGGGTATGAATGGAAACATTCAGTACTTC.